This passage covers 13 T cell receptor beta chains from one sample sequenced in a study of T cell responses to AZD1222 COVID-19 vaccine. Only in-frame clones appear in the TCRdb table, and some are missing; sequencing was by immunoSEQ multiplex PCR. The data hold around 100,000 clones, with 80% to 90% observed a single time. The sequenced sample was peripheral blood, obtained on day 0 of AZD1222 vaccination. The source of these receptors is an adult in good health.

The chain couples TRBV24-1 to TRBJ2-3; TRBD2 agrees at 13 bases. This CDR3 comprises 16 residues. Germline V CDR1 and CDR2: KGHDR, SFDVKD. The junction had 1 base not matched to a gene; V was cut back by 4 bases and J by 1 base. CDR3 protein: CATSDTSGRGTDTQYF. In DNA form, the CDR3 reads TGTGCCACCAGTGACACTAGCGGGAGGGGCACAGATACGCAGTATTTT.

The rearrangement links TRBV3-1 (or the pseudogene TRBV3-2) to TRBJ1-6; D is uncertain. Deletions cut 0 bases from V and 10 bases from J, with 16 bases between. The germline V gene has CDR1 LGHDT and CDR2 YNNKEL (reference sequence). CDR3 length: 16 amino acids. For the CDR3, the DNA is TGTGCCAGCAGCCAAGATCTGCAGACTCTTAACTCACCCCTCCACTTT. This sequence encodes CASSQDLQTLNSPLHF.

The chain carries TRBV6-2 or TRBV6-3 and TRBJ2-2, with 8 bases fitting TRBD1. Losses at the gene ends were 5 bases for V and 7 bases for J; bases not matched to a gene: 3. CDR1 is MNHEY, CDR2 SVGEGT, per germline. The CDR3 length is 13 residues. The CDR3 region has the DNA TGTGCCAGCAGTCGGACAGGGCACGGGGAGCTGTTTTTT. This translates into CASSRTGHGELFF.

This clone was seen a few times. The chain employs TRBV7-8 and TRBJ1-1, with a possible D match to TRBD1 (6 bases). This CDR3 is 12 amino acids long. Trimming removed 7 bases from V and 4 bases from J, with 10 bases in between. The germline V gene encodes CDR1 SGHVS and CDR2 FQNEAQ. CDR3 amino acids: CASMRGGTEAFF. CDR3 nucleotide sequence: TGTGCCAGCATGAGAGGGGGCACTGAAGCTTTCTTT.

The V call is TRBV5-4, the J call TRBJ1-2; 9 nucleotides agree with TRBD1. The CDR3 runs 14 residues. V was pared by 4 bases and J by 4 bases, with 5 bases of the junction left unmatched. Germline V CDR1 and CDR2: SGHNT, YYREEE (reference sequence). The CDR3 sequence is CASSEKTGGYGYTF. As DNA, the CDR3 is TGTGCCAGCAGCGAAAAGACAGGGGGCTATGGCTACACCTTC.

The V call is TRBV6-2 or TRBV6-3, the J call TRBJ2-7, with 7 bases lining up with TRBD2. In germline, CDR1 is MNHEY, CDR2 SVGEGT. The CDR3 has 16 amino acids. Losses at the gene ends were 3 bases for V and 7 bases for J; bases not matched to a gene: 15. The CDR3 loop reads CASSYEAGLSAEEQYF. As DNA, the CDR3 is TGTGCCAGCAGTTATGAAGCGGGACTATCAGCCGAGGAGCAGTACTTC.

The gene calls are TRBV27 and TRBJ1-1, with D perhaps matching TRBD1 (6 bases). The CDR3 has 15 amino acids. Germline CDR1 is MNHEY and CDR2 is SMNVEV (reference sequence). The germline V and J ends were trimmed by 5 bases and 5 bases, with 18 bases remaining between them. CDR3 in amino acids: CASSRTYNRETEAFF. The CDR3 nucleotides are TGTGCCAGCAGTCGAACTTACAACAGGGAAACTGAAGCTTTCTTT.

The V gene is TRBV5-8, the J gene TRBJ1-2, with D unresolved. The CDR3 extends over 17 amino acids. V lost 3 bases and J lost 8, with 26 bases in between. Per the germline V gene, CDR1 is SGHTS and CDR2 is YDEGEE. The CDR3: CASSSSYFDKRSRGYTF. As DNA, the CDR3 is TGTGCCAGCAGCTCTTCATACTTCGACAAAAGGTCTCGGGGCTACACCTTC. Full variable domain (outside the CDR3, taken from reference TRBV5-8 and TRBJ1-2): EAGVTQSPTHLIKTRGQQATLRCSPISGHTSVYWYQQALGLGLQFLLWYDEGEERNRGNFPPRFSGRQFPNYSSELNVNALELEDSALYLCASSSSYFDKRSRGYTFGSGTRLTVV.

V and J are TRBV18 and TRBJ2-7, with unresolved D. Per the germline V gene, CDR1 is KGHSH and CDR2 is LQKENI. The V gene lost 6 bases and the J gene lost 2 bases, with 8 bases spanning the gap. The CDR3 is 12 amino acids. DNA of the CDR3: TGTGCCAGCTCCGCGGAACCCTACGAGCAGTACTTC. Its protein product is CASSAEPYEQYF.

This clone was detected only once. CDR3 residues: CASSDGIAGPSTDTQYF. The CDR3 DNA sequence: TGTGCCAGCAGCGATGGGATAGCGGGACCTTCCACAGATACGCAGTATTTT. The chain employs TRBV14 and TRBJ2-3; 8 bases map to TRBD2. V lost 5 bases, J lost 2 bases, and 12 bases stayed unmatched. The germline gives CDR1 SGHDN, CDR2 FVKESK. The CDR3 loop spans 17 amino acids. Full variable domain (missing parts from reference TRBV14 and TRBJ2-3): EAGVTQFPSHSVIEKGQTVTLRCDPISGHDNLYWYRRVMGKEIKFLLHFVKESKQDESGMPNNRFLAERTGGTYSTLKVQPAELEDSGVYFCASSDGIAGPSTDTQYFGPGTRLTVL.

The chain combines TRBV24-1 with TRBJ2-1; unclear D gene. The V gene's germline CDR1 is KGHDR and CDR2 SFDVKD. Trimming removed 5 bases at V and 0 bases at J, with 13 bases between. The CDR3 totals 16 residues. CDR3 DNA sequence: TGTGCCACCAGTGCCGCGGCTAAGGGCTCCTACAATGAGCAGTTCTTC. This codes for CATSAAAKGSYNEQFF.

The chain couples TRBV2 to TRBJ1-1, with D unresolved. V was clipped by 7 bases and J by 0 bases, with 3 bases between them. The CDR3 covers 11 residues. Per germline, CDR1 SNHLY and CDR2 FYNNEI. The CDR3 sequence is CASTVNTEAFF. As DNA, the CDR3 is TGTGCCAGCACTGTGAACACTGAAGCTTTCTTT.

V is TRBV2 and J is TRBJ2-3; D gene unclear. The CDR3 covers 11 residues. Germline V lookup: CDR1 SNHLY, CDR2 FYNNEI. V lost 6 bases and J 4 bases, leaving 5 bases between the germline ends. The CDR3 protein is CASRGPDTQYF. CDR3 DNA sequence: TGTGCCAGCAGGGGTCCAGATACGCAGTATTTT.